These 28 T cell receptor beta chains share one sample of origin, sequenced in a study of T-cell reconstitution after alpha-beta-depleted transplantation in children. Their recognized antigens are unknown. Study-level results: Counts and diversity of T cells one year after transplant came mostly from newly produced T cells.

This sample's TCRbeta library carried unique molecular identifier barcodes. MiXCR, applied by TCRdb to the PCR reads, yields one record per CDR3 protein. Of 250,000 to 300,000 distinct CDR3 sequences listed, over 7.5% are singletons. The input for sequencing was peripheral blood, taken 360 days after TCRalphabeta/CD19-depleted stem cell transplant. The receptors derive from a female patient aged 2-10 years who had a stem cell transplant for Fanconi anemia, so the T cells may come from the graft donor.

The chain has TRBV12-3 or TRBV12-4 and TRBJ2-4, with 7 bases identical to TRBD1. This CDR3 contains 16 residues. The ends lost 8 bases at V and 6 bases at J; junction bases unmatched: 16. The CDR3 protein is CASSLLQGSRGNIQYF. CDR3 nucleotide sequence: TGTGCCAGCTCCCTTTTACAGGGGAGCCGAGGAAACATTCAGTACTTC.

This clonotype came up a few times. The V gene is TRBV19, the J gene TRBJ1-5; D remains ambiguous. Trimming took 7 bases from V and 6 from J, leaving 10 bases between them. This CDR3 spans 12 amino acids. Germline CDR1 and CDR2: LNHDA and SQIVND (reference sequence). The CDR3 loop reads CASNSIGQPQHF. The CDR3 nucleotides are TGTGCCAGTAATTCGATAGGTCAGCCCCAGCATTTT.

This clonotype was recorded at least ten times. The J gene is TRBJ2-7, the V gene TRBV5-1; TRBD1 matches 8 bases. The CDR3 length is 14 residues. J lost 3 bases, V lost 4 bases, and 6 bases had no gene match. CDR1 and CDR2 from the germline V gene are SGHRS and YFSETQ. The CDR3 sequence: CASSRTGPGYEQYF. CDR3 DNA sequence: TGCGCCAGCAGCCGGACAGGGCCTGGCTACGAGCAGTACTTC. The full variable domain, its missing parts supplied by reference TRBV5-1 and TRBJ2-7, is KAGVTQTPRYLIKTRGQQVTLSCSPISGHRSVSWYQQTPGQGLQFLFEYFSETQRNKGNFPGRFSGRQFSNSRSEMNVSTLELGDSALYLCASSRTGPGYEQYFGPGTRLTVT.

This clonotype showed up many times. The rearrangement joins TRBV24-1 to TRBJ2-5, with 10 bases matching TRBD1. CDR1 is KGHDR and CDR2 is SFDVKD in the germline V gene. The trim removed 1 base at V and 2 bases at J, leaving 9 bases unmatched. The CDR3 totals 18 residues. The CDR3 here is CATSDLQPGQGKQETQYF. In DNA form, the CDR3 reads TGTGCCACCAGTGATTTACAACCGGGACAGGGGAAACAAGAGACCCAGTACTTC.

This clonotype turned up a few times. The CDR3 region is CASTSAHGDFYGYTF. In nucleotides, the CDR3 is TGTGCCAGCACCTCAGCTCACGGGGACTTCTATGGCTACACCTTC. The V and J genes are TRBV7-2 and TRBJ1-2, with D perhaps matching TRBD1 (5 bases). Between the trimmed V and J ends, which lost 7 bases and 4 bases, there was a span of 19 bases. Per the germline V gene, CDR1 is SGHTA and CDR2 is FQGNSA. This CDR3 spans 15 amino acids.

The sample holds many counts of this clonotype. V is TRBV14 and J is TRBJ2-7, with a tentative D call TRBD1 (5 bases). The CDR3 has 13 residues. V lost 1 base and J lost 4, with 8 bases in between. The germline V gene has CDR1 SGHDN and CDR2 FVKESK. The CDR3 reads CASSQVRGYEQYF. The CDR3 DNA follows: TGTGCCAGCAGCCAAGTTAGGGGTTACGAGCAGTACTTC.

This clonotype has at least ten counts. V is TRBV6-1 and J is TRBJ2-5; no reliable D call. The CDR3 totals 15 residues. V was trimmed by 5 bases and J by 1 base, leaving 14 bases between them. CDR1 and CDR2 from the germline V gene are MNHNS and SASEGT. DNA for the CDR3: TGTGCCAGCAGTCGACACCTTCTAGGCCAAGAGACCCAGTACTTC. Translation gives CASSRHLLGQETQYF.

This clonotype has a count of ten or more. This chain uses TRBV6-5 with TRBJ2-1; 12 bases line up with TRBD2. Germline V CDR1 and CDR2: MNHEY, SVGAGI. The J segment lost 7 bases and the V segment lost 6 bases, leaving 10 bases of the junction unmatched. The CDR3 is 16 amino acids. As DNA, the CDR3 is TGTGCCAGCAGGCCAGGAGGACTAGCGGGACATAATGAGCAGTTCTTC. This codes for CASRPGGLAGHNEQFF.

This clonotype has only a few counts. The chain recombines TRBV7-2 with TRBJ2-2; D possibly matches TRBD1 or TRBD2 (5 bases each). Germline values: CDR1 SGHTA, CDR2 FQGNSA. This CDR3 is 13 amino acids long. The germline V and J ends were trimmed by 6 bases and 7 bases, with 12 bases remaining between them. CDR3 loop: CASSRGPLGELFF. CDR3 nucleotides: TGTGCCAGCAGTAGGGGACCTCTCGGGGAGCTGTTTTTT.

This clonotype was detected ten times or more. V usage is TRBV7-8 and J usage is TRBJ2-1; a possible D gene is TRBD2 (5 bases). The CDR3 is 17 amino acids. In germline, CDR1 is SGHVS, CDR2 FQNEAQ. V lost 2 bases, J lost 1 base, and 15 bases lay in between. CDR3 DNA: TGTGCCAGCAGCTTATTCTTAGGTCCGGGGTCCTACAATGAGCAGTTCTTC. Protein: CASSLFLGPGSYNEQFF.

This clonotype was counted only a few times. This chain connects TRBV20-1 to TRBJ2-3, with D possibly TRBD1 on 5 matching bases. The germline CDR1 and CDR2 sequences are DFQATT and SNEGSKA (reference sequence). Trimming stripped 0 bases from V and 0 bases from J, with 10 bases between. CDR3 size: 15 residues. The CDR3 region has the DNA TGCAGTGCTAGAGAGAACAGGTTTAGCACAGATACGCAGTATTTT. This encodes CSARENRFSTDTQYF.

The CDR3 DNA sequence: TGTGCCAGCAGCTTACTTTTAAGACTAGCGGGAGAGACCCAGTACTTC. Translated, it gives CASSLLLRLAGETQYF. This chain joins TRBV7-9 and TRBJ2-5; 10 bases are a match to TRBD2. The V gene's germline CDR1 is SEHNR and CDR2 FQNEAQ (reference sequence). CDR3 length equals 16 residues. V shed 2 bases and J 4 bases; nucleotides not matched to a gene: 7.

J is TRBJ1-1 and V is TRBV2; TRBD1 might be the D (5 bases). This CDR3 comprises 19 residues. Germline assignment: CDR1 SNHLY and CDR2 FYNNEI. V lost 4 bases and J 4 bases, leaving 28 bases between the germline ends. CDR3: CASSVSAGSADPRGTEAFF. The DNA for the CDR3 is TGTGCCAGCAGTGTTTCGGCCGGGTCGGCCGACCCAAGGGGCACTGAAGCTTTCTTT. The full variable domain, with the rest looked up from reference TRBV2 and TRBJ1-1, is EPEVTQTPSHQVTQMGQEVILRCVPISNHLYFYWYRQILGQKVEFLVSFYNNEISEKSEIFDDQFSVERPDGSNFTLKIRSTKLEDSAMYFCASSVSAGSADPRGTEAFFGQGTRLTVV.

This clonotype was observed a handful of times. The V call is TRBV4-2, the J call TRBJ1-4; D unresolved. Trimming took off 1 base at V and 4 bases at J, with 16 bases between the two ends. Germline CDR1 reads LGHNA; CDR2 reads YNFKEQ. The CDR3 extends over 17 amino acids. CDR3 amino acids: CASSQVSGVDLNEKLFF. The CDR3 nucleotides are TGTGCCAGCAGCCAAGTCTCCGGAGTGGATCTTAATGAAAAACTGTTTTTT.

There are many counts of this clonotype. The rearrangement links TRBV27 to TRBJ1-1; D gene uncertain. The germline V and J ends were trimmed by 5 bases and 0 bases, with 10 bases remaining between them. This CDR3 is built from 14 residues. Germline-derived CDR1 and CDR2 are MNHEY and SMNVEV (reference sequence). CDR3 sequence: CASSLRALNTEAFF. CDR3 in DNA: TGTGCCAGCAGTCTTAGGGCACTGAACACTGAAGCTTTCTTT.

The rearrangement links TRBV4-2 to TRBJ1-2; possible D gene TRBD1, 5 bases. Trimming stripped 0 bases from V and 6 bases from J, with 14 bases between. Per germline, CDR1 LGHNA and CDR2 YNFKEQ. The CDR3 runs to 15 residues. The CDR3 is CASSQESDSRHGYTF. The CDR3 bases are TGTGCCAGCAGCCAAGAAAGCGACAGCAGGCATGGCTACACCTTC.

This clonotype was seen ten or more times. This chain uses TRBV29-1 with TRBJ2-7; 8 bases line up with TRBD1. CDR1 and CDR2 from the germline V gene are SQVTM and ANQGSEA. The CDR3 is 13 amino acids. Trimming cost V 6 bases and J 2 bases; bases outside gene matches: 6. The CDR3 DNA reads TGCAGCGTGAGGGACAGGAGCACCTACGAGCAGTACTTC. Protein: CSVRDRSTYEQYF.

The sample holds many counts of this clonotype. The V and J genes are TRBV28 and TRBJ2-3, with no clear D. The CDR3 extends over 12 amino acids. Germline V gene lookup returns CDR1 MDHEN and CDR2 SYDVKM. V was trimmed by 2 bases and J by 12 bases, leaving 12 bases between them. CDR3 sequence: CASSLEGPTQYF. CDR3 in DNA: TGTGCCAGCAGTTTAGAAGGTCCAACCCAGTATTTT. Filled out from reference TRBV28 and TRBJ2-3, the complete variable domain reads DVKVTQSSRYLVKRTGEKVFLECVQDMDHENMFWYRQDPGLGLRLIYFSYDVKMKEKGDIPEGYSVSREKKERFSLILESASTNQTSMYLCASSLEGPTQYFGPGTRLTVL.

CDR3 in DNA: TGTGCCAGCAGTTCGACCTACACCGGGGAGCTGTTTTTT. This gives the protein CASSSTYTGELFF. The V and J genes are TRBV25-1 and TRBJ2-2; the D is unclear. Germline values: CDR1 MGHDK, CDR2 SYGVNS. CDR3 length: 13 residues. Between the trimmed V and J ends, which lost 5 bases and 3 bases, there was a span of 7 bases.

This clonotype appeared many times. The V gene is TRBV12-3 or TRBV12-4, the J gene TRBJ2-1; 9 bases line up with TRBD1. There are 13 residues in the CDR3. After removal of 7 bases from V and 8 bases from J, the junction contained 6 bases not matched to a gene. The CDR3 sequence: CASKGQGLYEQFF. DNA for the CDR3: TGTGCCAGCAAGGGACAGGGTTTGTATGAGCAGTTCTTC.

V usage is TRBV12-3 or TRBV12-4 and J usage is TRBJ1-6; D is uncertain. The CDR3 contains 14 residues. V gave up 2 bases and J gave up 8 bases, with 10 bases separating them. The CDR3 DNA sequence: TGTGCCAGCAGTTTACGCGCCGCGGATTCACCCCTCCACTTT. Translation gives CASSLRAADSPLHF.

The chain combines TRBV4-2 with TRBJ1-6, with no clear D. CDR3 length: 16 residues. Trimming cost V 0 bases and J 7 bases, with 13 bases left between them. Germline loops: CDR1 LGHNA, CDR2 YNFKEQ. CDR3 in DNA: TGTGCCAGCAGCCAAGATCCGGGTGGCAGCAATTCACCCCTCCACTTT. Amino acid sequence: CASSQDPGGSNSPLHF.

This clonotype came up many times. This chain joins TRBV9 and TRBJ2-7, with 8 nucleotides matching TRBD2. The trim removed 4 bases at V and 5 bases at J, leaving 14 bases unmatched. This CDR3 region has 16 residues. CDR1 is SGDLS and CDR2 is YYNGEE in the germline V gene. The CDR3 region is CASSRVAGRVLDEQYF. Here the CDR3 DNA reads TGTGCCAGCAGCAGAGTAGCGGGAAGGGTCCTCGACGAGCAGTACTTC.

There are many counts of this clonotype. The rearrangement uses TRBV24-1 and TRBJ2-1; TRBD2 matches at 7 bases. CDR3 length equals 16 residues. The germline CDR1 and CDR2 sequences are KGHDR and SFDVKD. V gave up 4 bases and J gave up 8 bases; unmatched junction bases: 13. CDR3 nucleotide sequence: TGTGCCACCAGTGACTCCCCGGGGAGGGGCCGCGATGAGCAGTTCTTC. Translation: CATSDSPGRGRDEQFF.

This clonotype was recorded many times. This rearrangement joins TRBV7-2 to TRBJ2-5, with 8 bases identical to TRBD2. Germline CDR1 is SGHTA and CDR2 is FQGNSA. This CDR3 region has 14 residues. V dropped 5 bases and J dropped 6; count of bases not matched to a gene: 8. CDR3 sequence reads: CASSPGLGGKTQYF. CDR3 DNA: TGTGCCAGCAGCCCGGGACTAGGGGGAAAGACCCAGTACTTC.

The table lists this clonotype with a few counts. The chain links TRBV7-9 to TRBJ2-3; possibly TRBD2 for D (7 bases). CDR1 and CDR2 (germline): SEHNR, FQNEAQ (reference sequence). The germline V and J ends were trimmed by 6 bases and 5 bases, with 12 bases remaining between them. The CDR3 sequence is 13 residues long. The CDR3 here is CASSHGGLDTQYF. The CDR3 nucleotides are TGTGCCAGCAGTCACGGGGGGCTAGATACGCAGTATTTT. Full variable domain (missing parts from reference TRBV7-9 and TRBJ2-3): DTGVSQNPRHKITKRGQNVTFRCDPISEHNRLYWYRQTLGQGPEFLTYFQNEAQLEKSRLLSDRFSAERPKGSFSTLEIQRTEQGDSAMYLCASSHGGLDTQYFGPGTRLTVL.

This clonotype was found many times. This chain connects TRBV29-1 to TRBJ2-5; tentatively, D is TRBD1 or TRBD2 (5 bases each). Germline lookup yields CDR1 SQVTM and CDR2 ANQGSEA. V was clipped by 0 bases and J by 2 bases, with 19 bases between them. The CDR3 has 17 residues. The chain's CDR3 is CSVEDQVSGTGQETQYF. Here the CDR3 DNA reads TGCAGCGTTGAAGATCAGGTTTCGGGGACGGGTCAAGAGACCCAGTACTTC.

This clonotype was picked up many times. CDR3 sequence (DNA): TGTGCCAGCAGCCAAGACCCTTGGGTGTATGAGCAGTTCTTC. This gives the protein CASSQDPWVYEQFF. The J gene is TRBJ2-1, the V gene TRBV14; D not resolved. This CDR3 is built from 14 residues. V was pared by 0 bases and J by 8 bases, with 11 bases between. Germline V gene lookup returns CDR1 SGHDN and CDR2 FVKESK.